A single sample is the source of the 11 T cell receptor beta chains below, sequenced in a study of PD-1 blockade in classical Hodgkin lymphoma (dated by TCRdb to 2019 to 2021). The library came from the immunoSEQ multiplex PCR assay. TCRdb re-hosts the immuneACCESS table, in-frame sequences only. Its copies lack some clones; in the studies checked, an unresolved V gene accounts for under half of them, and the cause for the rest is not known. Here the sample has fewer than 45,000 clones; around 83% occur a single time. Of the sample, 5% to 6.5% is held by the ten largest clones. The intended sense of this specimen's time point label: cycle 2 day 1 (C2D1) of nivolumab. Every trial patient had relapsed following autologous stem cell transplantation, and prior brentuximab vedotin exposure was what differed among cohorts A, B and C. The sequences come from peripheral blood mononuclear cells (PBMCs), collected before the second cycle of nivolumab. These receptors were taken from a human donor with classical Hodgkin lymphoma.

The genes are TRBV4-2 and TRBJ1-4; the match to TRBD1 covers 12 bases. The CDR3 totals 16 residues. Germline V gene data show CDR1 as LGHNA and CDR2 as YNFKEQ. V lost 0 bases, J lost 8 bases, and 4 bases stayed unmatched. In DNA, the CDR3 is TGTGCCAGCAGCCAAGAAACGGGGACAGGGGGCGAAAAACTGTTTTTT. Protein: CASSQETGTGGEKLFF.

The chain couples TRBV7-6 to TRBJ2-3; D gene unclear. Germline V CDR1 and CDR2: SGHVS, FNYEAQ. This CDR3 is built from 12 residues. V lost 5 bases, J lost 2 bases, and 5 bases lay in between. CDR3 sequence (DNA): TGTGCCAGCAGCCCAACCACAGATACGCAGTATTTT. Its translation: CASSPTTDTQYF.

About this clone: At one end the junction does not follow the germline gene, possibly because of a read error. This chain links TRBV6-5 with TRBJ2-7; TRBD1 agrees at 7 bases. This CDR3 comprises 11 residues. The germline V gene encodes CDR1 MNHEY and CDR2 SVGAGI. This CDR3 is CASSYSGTANF. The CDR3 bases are TGTGCCAGCAGTTACTCAGGGACAGCAAACTTC.

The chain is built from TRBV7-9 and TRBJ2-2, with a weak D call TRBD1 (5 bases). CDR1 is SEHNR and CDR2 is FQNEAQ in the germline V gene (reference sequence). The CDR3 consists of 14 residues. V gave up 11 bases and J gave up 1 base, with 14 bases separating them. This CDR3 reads CAFDQGWNTGELFF. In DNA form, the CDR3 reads TGTGCCTTCGACCAGGGATGGAACACCGGGGAGCTGTTTTTT. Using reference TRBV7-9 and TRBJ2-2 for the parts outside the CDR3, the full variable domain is DTGVSQNPRHKITKRGQNVTFRCDPISEHNRLYWYRQTLGQGPEFLTYFQNEAQLEKSRLLSDRFSAERPKGSFSTLEIQRTEQGDSAMYLCAFDQGWNTGELFFGEGSRLTVL.

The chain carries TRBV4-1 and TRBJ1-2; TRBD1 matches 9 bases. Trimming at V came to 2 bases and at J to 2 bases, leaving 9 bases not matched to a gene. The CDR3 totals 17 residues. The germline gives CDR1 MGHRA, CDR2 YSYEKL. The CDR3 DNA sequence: TGCGCCAGCAGCCAAATCTTCGGACAGGGGTACAACTATGGCTACACCTTC. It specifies CASSQIFGQGYNYGYTF.

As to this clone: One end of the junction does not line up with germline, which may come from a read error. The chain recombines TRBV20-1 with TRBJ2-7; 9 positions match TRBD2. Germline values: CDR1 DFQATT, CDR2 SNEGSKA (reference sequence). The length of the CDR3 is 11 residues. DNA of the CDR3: TGCAGTGCTAGAGGGGGGACAGCGGGAGGTTTC. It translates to CSARGGTAGGF.

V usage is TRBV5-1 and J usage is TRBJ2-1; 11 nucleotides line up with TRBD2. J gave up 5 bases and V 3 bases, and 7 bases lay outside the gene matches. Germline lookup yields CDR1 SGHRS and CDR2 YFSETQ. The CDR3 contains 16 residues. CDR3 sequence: CASSWTGTSGHNEQFF. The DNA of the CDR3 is TGCGCCAGCAGCTGGACCGGGACTAGCGGCCACAATGAGCAGTTCTTC. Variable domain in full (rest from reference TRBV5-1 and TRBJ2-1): KAGVTQTPRYLIKTRGQQVTLSCSPISGHRSVSWYQQTPGQGLQFLFEYFSETQRNKGNFPGRFSGRQFSNSRSEMNVSTLELGDSALYLCASSWTGTSGHNEQFFGPGTRLTVL.

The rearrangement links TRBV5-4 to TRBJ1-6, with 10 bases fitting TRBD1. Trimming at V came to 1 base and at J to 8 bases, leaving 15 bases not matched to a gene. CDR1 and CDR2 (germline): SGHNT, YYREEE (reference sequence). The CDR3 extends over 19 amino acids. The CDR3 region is CASSLRGFRTGGYDSPLHF. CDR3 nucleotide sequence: TGTGCCAGCAGCTTGAGGGGTTTCCGGACAGGGGGATACGATTCACCCCTCCACTTT.

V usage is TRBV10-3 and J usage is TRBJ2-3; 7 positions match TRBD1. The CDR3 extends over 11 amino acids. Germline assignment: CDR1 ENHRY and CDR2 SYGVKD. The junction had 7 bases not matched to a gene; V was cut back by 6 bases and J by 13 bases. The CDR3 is CAIRRDSSKYF. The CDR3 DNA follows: TGTGCCATCAGACGGGACAGTAGCAAGTATTTT.

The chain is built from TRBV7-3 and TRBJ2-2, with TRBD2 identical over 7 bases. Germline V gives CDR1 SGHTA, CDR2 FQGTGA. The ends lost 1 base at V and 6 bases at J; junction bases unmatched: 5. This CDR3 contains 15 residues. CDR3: CASSLSGSPSGELFF. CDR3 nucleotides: TGTGCCAGCAGCTTAAGCGGGAGTCCATCCGGGGAGCTGTTTTTT.

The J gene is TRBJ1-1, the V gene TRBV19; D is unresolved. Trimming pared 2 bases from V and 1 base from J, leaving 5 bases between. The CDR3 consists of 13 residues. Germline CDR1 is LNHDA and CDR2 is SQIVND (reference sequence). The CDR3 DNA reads TGTGCCAGTAGTATAACCGGGAACACTGAAGCTTTCTTT. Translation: CASSITGNTEAFF.